This T cell receptor beta chain was captured by sequencing in a study of PD-1 blockade in classical Hodgkin lymphoma. All patients experienced relapse after autologous stem cell transplantation, and brentuximab vedotin exposure was variable. Only in-frame clones appear in the TCRdb table, and some are missing; sequencing was by immunoSEQ multiplex PCR. The sample records under 100,000 clones, around 80% being singletons. Overall study results and limits: Researchers reported that CD4+ TCR diversity, though not CD8+, rose significantly by C4D1. Still unresolved is the cause of the repertoire differences, which may be disease activity or prior therapy. According to reports, newly diagnosed patients had lower baseline TCR diversity than healthy donors, and relapsed/refractory patients had lower baseline TCR diversity still.

On this clone itself: Antigen: not known.

CDR1 and CDR2 from the germline V gene are ENHRY and SYGVKD. The length of the CDR3 is 14 residues. The junction had 7 bases not matched to a gene; V was cut back by 6 bases and J by 7 bases. The chain carries TRBV10-3 and TRBJ2-1; TRBD2 matches 9 bases. This specimen was peripheral blood mononuclear cells (PBMCs), taken at baseline. This clonotype was obtained from a human donor with classical Hodgkin lymphoma. The CDR3 DNA is TGTGCCATCAGGATAGCGGGAGCATCGAATGAGCAGTTCTTC. This translates into CAIRIAGASNEQFF.